The rows below give T cell receptor beta chains drawn from one sample of a study of cytomegalovirus exposure and HLA in healthy donors. Assay used: immunoSEQ multiplex PCR; TCRdb lists only in-frame clones, some missing. The top ten clones hold roughly 5% of a sample with about 130,000 clones, around 80% of them seen once. Material: PBMCs. The source is a man younger than 45 in good health and CMV-seronegative. Each CDR3 is given with its conserved first and last residue. Each record gives: J gene, V gene, clone size, D gene, CDR3 protein, CDR3 DNA. A D gene is named only where the DNA matches it firmly. Size is omitted from some rows. Given values are once, few, many or a class for expanded clones.

TRBJ1-3 TRBV29-1 NA NA CSATSSGNTIYF TGCAGCGCCACAAGCTCTGGAAACACCATATATTTT
TRBJ2-1 TRBV4-1 NA TRBD1 CASSQDPDREKPPFF TGCGCCAGCAGCCAAGATCCGGACAGGGAAAAACCGCCGTTCTTC
TRBJ1-5 TRBV2 NA NA CASNWRGSNQPQHF TGTGCCAGCAATTGGCGGGGGAGCAATCAGCCCCAGCATTTT
TRBJ2-2 TRBV6-5 NA TRBD2 CASSRSGGDGELFF TGTGCCAGCAGTAGGAGCGGGGGGGACGGGGAGCTGTTTTTT
TRBJ2-1 TRBV28 once NA CASSPSSFPYYNEQFF TGTGCCAGCAGCCCTTCTAGCTTCCCTTACTACAATGAGCAGTTCTTC
TRBJ1-3 TRBV6-6 few NA CASTLGRDSGNTIYF TGTGCCAGCACCCTAGGACGGGACTCTGGAAACACCATATATTTT
TRBJ2-3 TRBV5-1 few NA CASSRGEGLTDTQYF TGCGCCAGCAGCAGGGGGGAGGGTTTGACAGATACGCAGTATTTT
TRBJ2-5 TRBV11-1 NA TRBD2 CASSSPGTKMGETQYF TGTGCCAGCAGCAGTCCCGGGACTAAAATGGGGGAGACCCAGTACTTC
TRBJ2-7 TRBV5-4 NA NA CASSHSSLAGEQYF TGTGCCAGCAGCCACTCATCGCTCGCCGGCGAGCAGTACTTC
TRBJ2-1 TRBV4-3 few TRBD2 CASSQVRTRGYNEQFF TGCGCCAGCAGCCAAGTTCGGACTAGGGGTTACAATGAGCAGTTCTTC
TRBJ2-2 TRBV28 NA NA CASSFNGHRRGELFF TGTGCCAGCAGCTTCAACGGACACCGGCGTGGGGAGCTGTTTTTT
TRBJ2-1 TRBV29-1 NA NA CSAGVPGDEQFF TGCAGCGCTGGAGTTCCGGGGGATGAGCAGTTCTTC
TRBJ1-1 TRBV11-3 NA NA CASSLLGNTEAFF TGTGCCAGCAGCTTACTCGGGAACACTGAAGCTTTCTTT
TRBJ1-5 TRBV19 once NA CASSDQPQHF TGTGCCAGTAGCGATCAGCCCCAGCATTTT
TRBJ2-3 TRBV30 once NA CAWSDRRGTDTQYF TGTGCCTGGAGCGACAGACGGGGCACAGATACGCAGTATTTT
TRBJ1-5 TRBV19 NA NA CASSMRTGWAAQHF TGTGCCAGTAGTATGCGTACAGGGTGGGCGGCCCAGCATTTT
TRBJ1-1 TRBV25-1 NA NA CASSEFAGATAEAFF TGTGCCAGCAGTGAATTTGCAGGGGCGACGGCTGAAGCTTTCTTT
TRBJ1-5 TRBV27 few NA CASSVRRDQPQHF TGTGCCAGCAGTGTAAGGAGGGATCAGCCCCAGCATTTT
TRBJ1-1 TRBV7-6 NA NA CASRPSGGPNTEAFF TGTGCCAGCAGACCCTCGGGGGGCCCGAACACTGAAGCTTTCTTT
TRBJ2-7 TRBV10-3 NA NA CAISEAGEQYF TGTGCCATCAGTGAGGCGGGCGAGCAGTACTTC